This TCR beta chain was identified in a study of OX40 agonist ivuxolimab in advanced cancers. Germline CDR1 is LNHDA and CDR2 is SQIVND (reference sequence). The ends lost 6 bases at V and 4 bases at J; junction bases unmatched: 6. This CDR3 has 15 residues. The study's findings and limits: Compared with CD4+, CD8+ T cells on average had more expanded clones.

Assay: immunoSEQ multiplex PCR; the TCRdb copy retains only in-frame clones and omits some. The sample contains 65,000 to 95,000 clones, approximately 83% of which appear only once. This clone was seen just once. What it binds is not known. This clonotype was sampled from an adult with an advanced solid tumor such as melanoma, head and neck, liver or kidney cancer. The chain recombines TRBV19 with TRBJ2-1, with TRBD2 matching 10 bases. This specimen was CD4+ or CD8+ T cells sorted from blood, taken in a trial of the OX40 agonist ivuxolimab. CDR3 region: CASSPPAGGYNEQFF. For the CDR3, the DNA is TGTGCCAGTAGCCCCCCAGCGGGAGGGTACAATGAGCAGTTCTTC.